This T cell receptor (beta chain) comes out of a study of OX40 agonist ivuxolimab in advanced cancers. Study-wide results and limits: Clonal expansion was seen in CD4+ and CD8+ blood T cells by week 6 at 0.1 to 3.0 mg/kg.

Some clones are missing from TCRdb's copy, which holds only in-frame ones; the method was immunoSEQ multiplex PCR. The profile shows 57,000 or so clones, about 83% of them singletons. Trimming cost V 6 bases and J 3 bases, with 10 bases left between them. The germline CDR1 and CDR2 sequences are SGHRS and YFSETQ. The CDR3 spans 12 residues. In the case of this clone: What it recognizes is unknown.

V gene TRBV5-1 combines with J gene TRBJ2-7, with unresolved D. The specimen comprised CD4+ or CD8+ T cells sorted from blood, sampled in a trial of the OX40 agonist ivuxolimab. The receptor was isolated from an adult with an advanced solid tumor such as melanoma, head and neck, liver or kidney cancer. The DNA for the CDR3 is TGCGCCAGCACCGACGCCCTCTACGAGCAGTACTTC. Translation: CASTDALYEQYF. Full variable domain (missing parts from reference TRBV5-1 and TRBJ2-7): KAGVTQTPRYLIKTRGQQVTLSCSPISGHRSVSWYQQTPGQGLQFLFEYFSETQRNKGNFPGRFSGRQFSNSRSEMNVSTLELGDSALYLCASTDALYEQYFGPGTRLTVT.